This TCR beta chain was identified during a study of graft-versus-host responses after intestinal transplantation. Study background: Transplantation in recipients was multivisceral, liver-intestinal, or isolated intestinal. Every recipient had anti-thymocyte globulin induction and around 3 years of tacrolimus plus steroids.

Findings and limits, study-wide: Recipient marrow harbored GvH clones, some of which surfaced first in ileum or blood.

Repertoires were generated with immunoSEQ multiplex PCR, while TCRdb's copy carries only in-frame clones and drops some. The sample includes around 25,000 clones, around 85% of them seen just once. With respect to this clone: What it binds is unknown.

The sequencing used PBMCs, collected around 460 days after intestinal transplant. The source of this sequence is a human patient who received an intestinal transplant, so some T cells may come from the graft donor.

The CDR3 sequence: CASSLSAYGYTF. Here the CDR3 DNA reads TGTGCCAGCAGTTTGAGCGCCTATGGCTACACCTTC. V usage is TRBV27 and J usage is TRBJ1-2; no firm D call. Germline CDR1 MNHEY, CDR2 SMNVEV (reference sequence). V shed 3 bases and J shed 4 bases, with 6 bases lying between them. This CDR3 contains 12 residues.